The source of this T cell receptor (beta chain) is a study of blood T cell repertoires in COVID-19. Study-level background: Samples taken during acute and convalescent COVID-19 were collected in the United States, Italy and Spain. T cells, B-cell-depleted T cells, or PBMCs supplied cDNA or gDNA.

In the authors' workflow: Reference gene primer amplification yielded estimated nucleated cell counts. Clones were sequenced by immunoSEQ multiplex PCR, and TCRdb holds only the in-frame ones, with some missing. V, J and clone size are taken as reported in that table, and D and trimming were inferred from the DNA itself. In the table there are around 23,000 clones, approximately 90% of which are singletons. J was trimmed by 2 bases and V by 3 bases; bases with no gene match: 5. The CDR3 runs to 16 residues. CDR1 and CDR2 (germline): LNHDA, SQIVND (reference sequence). The sequencing sample was made of peripheral blood. The receptor was isolated from a human donor in a cohort sampled during active COVID-19. This sequence joins TRBV19 and TRBJ2-1, with TRBD2 identical over 9 bases. CDR3 in amino acids: CASSILASGTYNEQFF. As DNA, the CDR3 is TGTGCCAGTAGTATCTTAGCTAGCGGGACCTACAATGAGCAGTTCTTC.